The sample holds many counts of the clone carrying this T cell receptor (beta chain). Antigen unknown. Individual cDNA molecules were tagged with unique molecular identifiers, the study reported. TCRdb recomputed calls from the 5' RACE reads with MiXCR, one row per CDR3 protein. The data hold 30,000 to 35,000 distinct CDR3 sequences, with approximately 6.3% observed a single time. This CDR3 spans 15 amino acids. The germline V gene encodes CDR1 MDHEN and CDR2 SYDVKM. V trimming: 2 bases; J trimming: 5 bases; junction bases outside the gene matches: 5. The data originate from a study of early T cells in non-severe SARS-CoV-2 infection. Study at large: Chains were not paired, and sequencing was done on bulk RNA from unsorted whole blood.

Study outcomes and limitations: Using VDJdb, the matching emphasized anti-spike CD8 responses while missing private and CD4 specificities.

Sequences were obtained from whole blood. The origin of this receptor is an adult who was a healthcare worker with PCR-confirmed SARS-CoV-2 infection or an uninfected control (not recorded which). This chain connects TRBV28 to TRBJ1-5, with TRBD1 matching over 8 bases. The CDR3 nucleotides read TGTGCCAGCAGTTTAGAACAGGGGGGATATCAGCCCCAGCATTTT. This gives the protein CASSLEQGGYQPQHF. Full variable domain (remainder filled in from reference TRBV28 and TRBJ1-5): DVKVTQSSRYLVKRTGEKVFLECVQDMDHENMFWYRQDPGLGLRLIYFSYDVKMKEKGDIPEGYSVSREKKERFSLILESASTNQTSMYLCASSLEQGGYQPQHFGDGTRLSIL.